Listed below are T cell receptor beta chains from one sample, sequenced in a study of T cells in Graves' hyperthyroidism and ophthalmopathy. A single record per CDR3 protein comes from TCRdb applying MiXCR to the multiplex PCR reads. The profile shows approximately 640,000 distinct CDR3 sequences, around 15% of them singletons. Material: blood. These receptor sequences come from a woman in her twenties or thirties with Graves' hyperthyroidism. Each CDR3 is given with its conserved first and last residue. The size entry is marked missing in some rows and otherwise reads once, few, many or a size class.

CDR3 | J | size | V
CASSQETGEGEKLFF | TRBJ1-4 | . | TRBV4-1
CASSKSGDTQYF | TRBJ2-3 | few | TRBV7-7
CASSPRNVEYNEQFF | TRBJ2-1 | . | TRBV18
CASSPAEETQYF | TRBJ2-5 | many | TRBV18
CSARDPLGGPEQFF | TRBJ2-1 | many | TRBV20-1
CASSYGTGIYEQYF | TRBJ2-7 | many | TRBV6-5
CASSLIIYEQYF | TRBJ2-7 | . | TRBV11-3
CASSPFLLSGRANSYNEQFF | TRBJ2-1 | many | TRBV3-1
CSATTGVTYGYTF | TRBJ1-2 | many | TRBV20-1
CASSLVVRETQYF | TRBJ2-5 | many | TRBV11-2
CASSSTVRQFF | TRBJ2-1 | . | TRBV7-2
CASSPGQQRGIDTQYF | TRBJ2-3 | many | TRBV12-3/TRBV12-4
CASSLAPGGSLYNEQFF | TRBJ2-1 | many | TRBV7-2
CASSIDLIRGYQPQHF | TRBJ1-5 | few | TRBV19
CSARDWGRGRTEAFF | TRBJ1-1 | many | TRBV20-1
CASSPGTGPATNEKLFF | TRBJ1-4 | . | TRBV5-7
CASSLDRSSFPTDTQYF | TRBJ2-3 | many | TRBV7-8
CASRPTQDMNTEAFF | TRBJ1-1 | . | TRBV19
CASSYGRGTQYF | TRBJ2-3 | . | TRBV5-6
CASSPGTGRTYEQYF | TRBJ2-7 | . | TRBV3-1
CASSESPDFSYEQYF | TRBJ2-7 | few | TRBV10-1
CASSLRGTSGRGFF | TRBJ2-1 | . | TRBV4-2
CACTGQSEQYF | TRBJ2-7 | few | TRBV30
CASSETPSYEQYF | TRBJ2-7 | many | TRBV2
CATSKGGRSTEAFF | TRBJ1-1 | . | TRBV24-1
CASSWTLGETQYF | TRBJ2-5 | many | TRBV5-1
CASRGYRDRGRGGYGYTF | TRBJ1-2 | . | TRBV28
CASSLEWGSETQYF | TRBJ2-5 | many | TRBV5-5
CASSQEGTGLAGTDTQYF | TRBJ2-3 | . | TRBV4-2
CASSEASGRLMYNEQFF | TRBJ2-1 | many | TRBV6-1